The 23 T cell receptor beta chains in this list originate from one sample, sequenced in a study of metastatic and nonmetastatic thyroid tumors. No patient received treatment before thyroid surgery. From the PCR reads, TCRdb re-called clones with MiXCR. The table has approximately 32,000 clones, about 15% seen once. Sequencing was done on a sample of blood. These receptors were taken from a male donor with papillary thyroid cancer or a benign thyroid nodule (not recorded which). Some clones in this sample may be carry-over from other donors' samples.

The sample holds a few counts of this clone. Being one base from a much bigger clone, this may be a read error. The chain employs TRBV14 and TRBJ2-2; D unresolved. V was trimmed by 5 bases and J by 6 bases, leaving 13 bases between them. The CDR3 is 14 residues long. The V gene's germline CDR1 is SGHDN and CDR2 FVKESK. The CDR3: CASSTISGAGELFF. The DNA of the CDR3 is TGTGCCAGCAGCACCATAAGTGGTGCCGGGGAGCTGTTTTTT.

By its share, this clone is medium-sized (0.01 to 0.1%). CDR3 loop: CASSGSGATDVPPVLFF. DNA for the CDR3: TGTGCCAGCAGTGGATCCGGGGCTACGGACGTACCTCCCGTGTTGTTCTTC. The chain is built from TRBV6-1 and TRBJ2-1; D might be TRBD1 or TRBD2, each matching 5 bases. V lost 4 bases, J lost 15 bases, and 31 bases lay in between. Per the germline V gene, CDR1 is MNHNS and CDR2 is SASEGT. The CDR3 has 17 residues.

The table lists this clone with many counts. The rearrangement uses TRBV6-6 and TRBJ1-2; tentatively, D is TRBD1 (6 bases). The length of the CDR3 is 19 residues. The V gene's germline CDR1 is MNHNY and CDR2 SVGAGI (reference sequence). Between the trimmed V and J ends, which lost 5 bases and 8 bases, there was a span of 33 bases. The CDR3 loop reads CASSPTGFAFDGGHRGYTF. CDR3 in DNA: TGTGCCAGCAGTCCCACGGGATTCGCGTTCGATGGGGGCCATCGCGGCTACACCTTC.

Many counts were recorded for this clone. The V call is TRBV5-1, the J call TRBJ2-1, with D perhaps matching TRBD1 (5 bases). Trimming took off 5 bases at V and 3 bases at J, with 18 bases between the two ends. CDR1 SGHRS and CDR2 YFSETQ come from the germline V gene. This CDR3 spans 16 amino acids. Here the CDR3 reads CASRIGVVVDYNEQFF. CDR3 coding DNA: TGCGCCAGCAGAATAGGGGTAGTAGTCGACTACAATGAGCAGTTCTTC.

Concerning this clone: A read error may explain this, as a much larger clone is one base away. The chain couples TRBV20-1 to TRBJ2-3, with 9 bases that match TRBD2. The CDR3 loop spans 14 amino acids. From germline, CDR1 is DFQATT and CDR2 SNEGSKA (reference sequence). V shed 6 bases and J 4 bases; nucleotides not matched to a gene: 8. CDR3 sequence reads: CSAKLAGTADTQYF. In nucleotides, the CDR3 is TGCAGTGCAAAGCTAGCGGGGACCGCAGATACGCAGTATTTT.

This clone showed up many times. The CDR3 sequence: CASSFGVSGANVLTF. In DNA, the CDR3 is TGTGCCAGCAGCTTTGGGGTGTCCGGGGCCAACGTCCTGACTTTC. V gene TRBV7-3 combines with J gene TRBJ2-6; D is ambiguous. Trimming removed 3 bases from V and 4 bases from J, with 10 bases in between. Germline V gives CDR1 SGHTA, CDR2 FQGTGA. The CDR3 spans 15 residues.

This clone has ten or more counts. J is TRBJ1-1 and V is TRBV4-1; D call uncertain. V was pared by 4 bases and J by 1 base, with 7 bases between. The CDR3 totals 13 residues. Germline CDR1 MGHRA, CDR2 YSYEKL. The DNA of the CDR3 is TGCGCCAGCAGCCCCCCGGAGAACACTGAAGCTTTCTTT. Translating it yields CASSPPENTEAFF.

The J gene is TRBJ2-2, the V gene TRBV5-1; tentatively, D is TRBD2 (5 bases). V lost 6 bases, J lost 6 bases, and 15 bases lay in between. Germline loops: CDR1 SGHRS, CDR2 YFSETQ. The CDR3 has 14 amino acids. The CDR3 protein is CASILPRASGELFF. DNA of the CDR3: TGCGCCAGCATCCTTCCGCGGGCTTCCGGGGAGCTGTTTTTT. Complete variable domain (other parts from reference TRBV5-1 and TRBJ2-2): KAGVTQTPRYLIKTRGQQVTLSCSPISGHRSVSWYQQTPGQGLQFLFEYFSETQRNKGNFPGRFSGRQFSNSRSEMNVSTLELGDSALYLCASILPRASGELFFGEGSRLTVL.

This clone appeared many times. CDR3 sequence: CASRMQGERNTQYF. CDR3 nucleotide sequence: TGCGCCAGCAGGATGCAGGGAGAACGAAATACGCAGTATTTT. The chain employs TRBV5-1 and TRBJ2-3; TRBD1 or TRBD2 may be the D gene (5 bases each). Germline V gene sequence: CDR1 SGHRS, CDR2 YFSETQ. The V end was cut by 5 bases, the J end by 7 bases, with 17 bases between. The CDR3 runs to 14 residues.

This clone was recorded at least ten times. This chain uses TRBV18 with TRBJ2-1; no firm D call. CDR3 length: 13 amino acids. The ends were cut back, 5 bases at V and 4 bases at J, with 9 bases in the middle. CDR1 KGHSH and CDR2 LQKENI come from the germline V gene. CDR3 residues: CASSDTEYNEQFF. The CDR3 DNA sequence: TGTGCCAGCTCAGACACAGAATACAATGAGCAGTTCTTC.

On this clone: A much larger clone is a single base away; this may be a read error. This rearrangement joins TRBV24-1 to TRBJ2-2; no clear D. The germline CDR1 and CDR2 sequences are KGHDR and SFDVKD. Deletions cut 4 bases from V and 6 bases from J, with 11 bases between. CDR3 length equals 14 residues. The chain's CDR3 is CATSDATLAGELFF. CDR3 DNA sequence: TGTGCCACCAGTGACGCCACGTTGGCCGGGGAGCTGTTTTTT.

This clone was seen a handful of times. A read error may be the cause here, since a much bigger clone is one base away. This sample includes further DNA sequences coding for the same CDR3. This rearrangement joins TRBV18 to TRBJ2-2; D is ambiguous. The germline gives CDR1 KGHSH, CDR2 LQKENI. The V gene lost 6 bases and the J gene lost 6 bases, with 14 bases spanning the gap. The CDR3 length is 14 residues. CDR3 nucleotides: TGTGCCAGCTCGCTAGGACCCTTCCCCGGGGAGCTGTTTTTT. Its protein product is CASSLGPFPGELFF.

This clone was observed many times. The V and J genes are TRBV20-1 and TRBJ2-7, with 7 nucleotides matching TRBD2. J was trimmed by 0 bases and V by 3 bases; bases with no gene match: 8. CDR1 is DFQATT, CDR2 SNEGSKA, per germline (reference sequence). The CDR3 length is 15 residues. The CDR3 region has the DNA TGCAGTGCTAGGGGGTGGGAGGGGTTCTCCTACGAGCAGTACTTC. This encodes CSARGWEGFSYEQYF.

This clone appeared a few times. With a much larger clone just one base away, this may be a read error. The rearrangement joins TRBV6-5 to TRBJ1-1, with 9 positions matching TRBD1. V lost 2 bases, J lost 9 bases, and 7 bases stayed unmatched. Germline CDR1 is MNHEY and CDR2 is SVGAGI. This CDR3 spans 14 amino acids. The CDR3 bases are TGTGCCAGCAGTTACATCCGGGACAGGGATCAAGCTTTCTTT. The encoded protein is CASSYIRDRDQAFF.

Concerning this clone itself: The same CDR3 arises from other DNA sequences in this sample as well. This sequence joins TRBV28 and TRBJ2-7, with 8 bases that match TRBD1. This CDR3 comprises 15 residues. Germline-derived CDR1 and CDR2 are MDHEN and SYDVKM. The ends lost 7 bases at V and 5 bases at J; junction bases unmatched: 13. CDR3 amino acids: CASMVRDRWTHEQYF. Written as DNA, the CDR3 is TGTGCCAGCATGGTCAGGGACAGGTGGACACACGAGCAGTACTTC.

This clone showed up many times. The CDR3 sequence is CASSQGGLGGTEAFF. CDR3 DNA sequence: TGTGCCAGCAGCCAAGGGGGATTGGGGGGCACTGAAGCTTTCTTT. J is TRBJ1-1 and V is TRBV3-1; tentative D call: TRBD1 (5 bases). Trimming removed 1 base from V and 4 bases from J, with 13 bases in between. The germline CDR1 and CDR2 sequences are LGHDT and YNNKEL (reference sequence). The CDR3 totals 15 residues.

This clone was counted ten times or more. The rearrangement links TRBV2 to TRBJ2-3; D remains unclear. The V gene lost 2 bases and the J gene lost 5 bases, with 5 bases spanning the gap. This CDR3 contains 12 residues. Germline V lookup: CDR1 SNHLY, CDR2 FYNNEI. The CDR3 is CASSETGDTQYF. In nucleotides, the CDR3 is TGTGCCAGCAGTGAAACTGGAGATACGCAGTATTTT.

In this sample, this clone turned up many times. The rearrangement joins TRBV20-1 to TRBJ2-3; 7 bases fit TRBD2. Germline V gives CDR1 DFQATT, CDR2 SNEGSKA (reference sequence). V shed 1 base and J 0 bases; nucleotides not matched to a gene: 1. The CDR3 extends over 14 amino acids. The CDR3: CSARVSGSTDTQYF. In DNA form, the CDR3 reads TGCAGTGCTAGAGTTAGCGGGAGCACAGATACGCAGTATTTT.

As to this clone: Other DNA sequences within the sample encode an identical CDR3. The chain couples TRBV6-1 to TRBJ1-5; no clear D gene. Germline loops: CDR1 MNHNS, CDR2 SASEGT. V was shortened by 10 bases and J by 3 bases, with 16 bases between the two germline ends. The CDR3 covers 14 residues. This CDR3 reads CATRAGGDNQPQHF. DNA of the CDR3: TGTGCCACCCGTGCAGGTGGGGACAATCAGCCCCAGCATTTT.

This clone was detected ten times or more. V usage is TRBV12-3 or TRBV12-4 and J usage is TRBJ2-2; D not certain. The CDR3 extends over 13 amino acids. The V end was cut by 10 bases, the J end by 6 bases, with 15 bases between. The CDR3 sequence: CATGDSTPGELFF. The DNA for the CDR3 is TGTGCCACGGGCGACTCTACGCCCGGGGAGCTGTTTTTT.

This clone has more than one count but fewer than ten. A read error may produce the germline difference seen at one junction end. The V gene is TRBV6-1, the J gene TRBJ1-5; the D gene is possibly TRBD1 (6 bases). Germline assignment: CDR1 MNHNS and CDR2 SASEGT. This CDR3 region has 15 residues. CDR3 in DNA: TGTTCCAGCAGTGAAGTGACAGGCGCCAATCATCCCCAGCATTTT. Encoded protein: CSSSEVTGANHPQHF.

This clone was counted many times. A much bigger clone sits one base away, suggesting this may be a read error. The CDR3 protein is CASSPWGGANYGYTF. In nucleotides, the CDR3 is TGTGCCAGCAGTCCTTGGGGGGGGGCGAACTATGGCTACACCTTC. The chain has TRBV12-3 or TRBV12-4 and TRBJ1-2; D might be TRBD1 (6 bases). CDR3 size: 15 residues. V was clipped by 5 bases and J by 2 bases, with 15 bases between them.

This clone was seen repeatedly, ten times or more. The J gene is TRBJ1-5, the V gene TRBV6-5, with D unresolved. V lost 0 bases and J lost 9, with 15 bases in between. The CDR3 length is 15 residues. From germline, CDR1 is MNHEY and CDR2 SVGAGI. For the CDR3, the DNA is TGTGCCAGCAGTTACTCCACGGTCGGGCGGGCGCCCCAGCATTTT. Amino acid sequence: CASSYSTVGRAPQHF.